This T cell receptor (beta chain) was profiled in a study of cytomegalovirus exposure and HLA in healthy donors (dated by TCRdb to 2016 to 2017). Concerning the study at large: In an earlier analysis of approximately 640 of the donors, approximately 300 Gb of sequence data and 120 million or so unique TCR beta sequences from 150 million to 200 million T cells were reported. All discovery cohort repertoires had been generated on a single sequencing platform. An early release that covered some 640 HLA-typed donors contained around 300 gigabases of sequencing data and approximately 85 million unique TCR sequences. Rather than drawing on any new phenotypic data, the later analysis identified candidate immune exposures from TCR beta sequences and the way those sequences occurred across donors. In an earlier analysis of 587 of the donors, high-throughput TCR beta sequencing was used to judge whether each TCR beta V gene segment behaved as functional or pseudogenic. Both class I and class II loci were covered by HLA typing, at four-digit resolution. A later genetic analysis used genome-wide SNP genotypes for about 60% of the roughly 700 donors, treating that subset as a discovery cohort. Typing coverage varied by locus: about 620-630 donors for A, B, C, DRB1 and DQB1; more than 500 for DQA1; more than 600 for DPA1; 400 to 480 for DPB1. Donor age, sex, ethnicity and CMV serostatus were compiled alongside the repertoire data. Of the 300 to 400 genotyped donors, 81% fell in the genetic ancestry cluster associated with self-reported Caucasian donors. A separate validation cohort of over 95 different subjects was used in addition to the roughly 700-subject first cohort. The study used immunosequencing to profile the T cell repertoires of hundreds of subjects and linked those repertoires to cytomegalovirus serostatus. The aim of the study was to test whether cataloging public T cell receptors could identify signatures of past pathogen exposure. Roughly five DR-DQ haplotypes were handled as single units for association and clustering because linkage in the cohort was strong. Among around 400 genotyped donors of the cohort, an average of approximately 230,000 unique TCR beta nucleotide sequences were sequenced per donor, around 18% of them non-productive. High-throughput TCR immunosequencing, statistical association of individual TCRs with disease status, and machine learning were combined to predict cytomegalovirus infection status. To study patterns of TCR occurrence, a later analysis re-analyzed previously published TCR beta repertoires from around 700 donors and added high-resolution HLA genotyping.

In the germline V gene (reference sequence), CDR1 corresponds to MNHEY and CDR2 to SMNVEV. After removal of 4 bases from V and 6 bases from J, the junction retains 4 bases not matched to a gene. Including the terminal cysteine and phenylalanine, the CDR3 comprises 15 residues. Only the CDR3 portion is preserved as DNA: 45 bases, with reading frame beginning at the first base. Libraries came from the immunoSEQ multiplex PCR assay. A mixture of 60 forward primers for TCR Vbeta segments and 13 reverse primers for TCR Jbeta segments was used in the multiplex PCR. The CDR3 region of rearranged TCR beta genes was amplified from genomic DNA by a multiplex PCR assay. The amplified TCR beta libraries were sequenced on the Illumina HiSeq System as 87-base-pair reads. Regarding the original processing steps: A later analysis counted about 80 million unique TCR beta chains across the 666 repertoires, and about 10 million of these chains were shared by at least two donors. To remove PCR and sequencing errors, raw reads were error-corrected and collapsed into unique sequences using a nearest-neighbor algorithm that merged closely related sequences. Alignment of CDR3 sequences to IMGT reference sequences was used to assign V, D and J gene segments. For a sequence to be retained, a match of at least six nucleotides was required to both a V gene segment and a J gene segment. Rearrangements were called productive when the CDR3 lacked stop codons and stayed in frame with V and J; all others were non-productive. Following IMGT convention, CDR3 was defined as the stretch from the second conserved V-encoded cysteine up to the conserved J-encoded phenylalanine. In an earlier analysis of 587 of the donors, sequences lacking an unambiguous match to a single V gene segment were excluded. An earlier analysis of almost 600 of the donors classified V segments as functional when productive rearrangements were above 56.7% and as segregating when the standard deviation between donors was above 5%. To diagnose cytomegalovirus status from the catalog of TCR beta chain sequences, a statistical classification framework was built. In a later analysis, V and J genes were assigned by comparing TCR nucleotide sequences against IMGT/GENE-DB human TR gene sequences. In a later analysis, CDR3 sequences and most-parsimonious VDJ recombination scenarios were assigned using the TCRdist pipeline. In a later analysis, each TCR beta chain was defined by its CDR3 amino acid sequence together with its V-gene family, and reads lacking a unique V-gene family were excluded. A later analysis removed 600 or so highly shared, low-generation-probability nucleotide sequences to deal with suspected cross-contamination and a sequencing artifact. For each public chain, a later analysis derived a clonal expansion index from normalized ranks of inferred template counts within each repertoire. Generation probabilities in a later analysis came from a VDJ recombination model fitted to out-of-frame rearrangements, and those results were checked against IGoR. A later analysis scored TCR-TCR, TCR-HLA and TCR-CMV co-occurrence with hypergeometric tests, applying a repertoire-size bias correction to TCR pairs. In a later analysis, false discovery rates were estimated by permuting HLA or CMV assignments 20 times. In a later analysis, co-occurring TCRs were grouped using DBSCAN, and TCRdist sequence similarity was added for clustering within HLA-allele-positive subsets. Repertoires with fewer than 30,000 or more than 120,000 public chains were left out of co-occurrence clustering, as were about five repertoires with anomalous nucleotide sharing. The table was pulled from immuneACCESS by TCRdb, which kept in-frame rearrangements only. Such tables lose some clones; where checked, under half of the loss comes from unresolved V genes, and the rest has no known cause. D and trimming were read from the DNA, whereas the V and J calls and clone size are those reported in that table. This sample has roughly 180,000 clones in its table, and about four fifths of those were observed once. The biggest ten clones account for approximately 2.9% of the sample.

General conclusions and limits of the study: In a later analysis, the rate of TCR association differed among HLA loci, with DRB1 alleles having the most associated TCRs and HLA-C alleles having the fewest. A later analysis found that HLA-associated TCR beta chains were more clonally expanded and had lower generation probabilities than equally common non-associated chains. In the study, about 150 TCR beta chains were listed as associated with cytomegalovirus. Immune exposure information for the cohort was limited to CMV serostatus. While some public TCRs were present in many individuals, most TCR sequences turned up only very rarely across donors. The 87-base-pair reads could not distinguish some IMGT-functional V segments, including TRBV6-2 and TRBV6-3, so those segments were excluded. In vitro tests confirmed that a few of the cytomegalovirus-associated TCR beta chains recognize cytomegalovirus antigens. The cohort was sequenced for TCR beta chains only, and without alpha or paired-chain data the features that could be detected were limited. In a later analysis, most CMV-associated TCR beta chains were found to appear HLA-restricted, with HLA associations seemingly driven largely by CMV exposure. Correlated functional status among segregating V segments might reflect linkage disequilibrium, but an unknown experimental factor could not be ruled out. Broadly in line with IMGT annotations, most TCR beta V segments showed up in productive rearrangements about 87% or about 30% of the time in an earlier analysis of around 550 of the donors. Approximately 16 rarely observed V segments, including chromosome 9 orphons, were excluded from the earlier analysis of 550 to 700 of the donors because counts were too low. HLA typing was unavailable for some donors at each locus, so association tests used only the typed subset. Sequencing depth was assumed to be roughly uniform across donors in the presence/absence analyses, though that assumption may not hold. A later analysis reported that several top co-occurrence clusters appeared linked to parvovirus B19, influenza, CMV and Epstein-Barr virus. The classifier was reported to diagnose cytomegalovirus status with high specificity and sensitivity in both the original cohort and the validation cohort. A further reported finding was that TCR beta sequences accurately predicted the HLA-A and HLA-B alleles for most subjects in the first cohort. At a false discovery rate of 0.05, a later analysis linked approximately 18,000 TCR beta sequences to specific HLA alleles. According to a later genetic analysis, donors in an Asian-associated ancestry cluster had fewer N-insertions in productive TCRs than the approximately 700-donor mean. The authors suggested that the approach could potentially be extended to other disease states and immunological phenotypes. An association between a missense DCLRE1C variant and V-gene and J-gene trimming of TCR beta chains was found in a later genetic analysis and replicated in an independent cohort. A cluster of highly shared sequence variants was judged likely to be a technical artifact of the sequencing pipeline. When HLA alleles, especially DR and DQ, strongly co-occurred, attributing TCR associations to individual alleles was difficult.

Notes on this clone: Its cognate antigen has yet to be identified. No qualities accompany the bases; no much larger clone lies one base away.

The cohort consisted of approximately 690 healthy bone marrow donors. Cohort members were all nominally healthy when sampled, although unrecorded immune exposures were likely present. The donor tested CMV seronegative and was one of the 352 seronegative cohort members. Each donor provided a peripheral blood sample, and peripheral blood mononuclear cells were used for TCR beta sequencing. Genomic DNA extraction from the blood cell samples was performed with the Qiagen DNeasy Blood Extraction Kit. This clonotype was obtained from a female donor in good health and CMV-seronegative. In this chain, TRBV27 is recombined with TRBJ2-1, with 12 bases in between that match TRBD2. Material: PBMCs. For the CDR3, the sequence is CASSSPGLAGNEQFF. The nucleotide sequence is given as TGTGCCAGCAGTTCTCCGGGACTAGCGGGCAATGAGCAGTTCTTC.